The rows below give T cell receptor beta chains drawn from one sample of a study of neurological immune-mediated disorders. TCRdb re-analysed the 5' RACE reads in MiXCR, keeping a single row per CDR3 protein. The sample includes about 62,000 distinct CDR3 sequences, 3.7% of them seen just once. Sequenced input: PBMCs. The receptor set was obtained from a woman between 50 and 59 years old with multiple sclerosis. CDR3s include the opening cysteine and the closing phenylalanine or tryptophan. A D gene is named only where the DNA matches it firmly. Only some rows state a clone size, as once, few, many or a class for expanded clones.

J,V,size,D,DNA,CDR3
TRBJ2-7,TRBV7-2,many,-,TGTGCCAGCAGCCCAAAACGGGAAGGGATTAGCGAGCAGTACTTC,CASSPKREGISEQYF
TRBJ1-5,TRBV7-9,-,-,TGTGCCAGCACGGAGGGATACAATCAGCCCCAGCATTTT,CASTEGYNQPQHF
TRBJ2-7,TRBV6-5,many,-,TGTGCCAGCAGTCGGGACCCATTCTACTACGAGCAGTACTTC,CASSRDPFYYEQYF
TRBJ1-1,TRBV29-1,many,-,TGCAGCGGCGGGGACTTTGGCTTT,CSGGDFGF
TRBJ2-7,TRBV24-1,many,TRBD2,TGTGCCACCTCAAGCGGGAGCTCCTACGAGCAGTACTTC,CATSSGSSYEQYF
TRBJ1-5,TRBV3-1,many,-,TGTGCCAGCAGCCAGACCCTCGGTCAGCCCCAGCATTTT,CASSQTLGQPQHF
TRBJ2-1,TRBV20-1,few,TRBD2,TGCAGTCTGCTTGGCGGGAGGGAGTCCTACAATGAGCAGTTCTTC,CSLLGGRESYNEQFF
TRBJ2-1,TRBV20-1,many,-,TGCAGTGCTAGAGATCCGGGGCGCAGCTCCTACAATGAGCAGTTCTTC,CSARDPGRSSYNEQFF
TRBJ2-5,TRBV4-2,many,-,TGTGCCAGCAGCCAAGAGTTCGAGGAGACCCAGTACTTC,CASSQEFEETQYF
TRBJ2-7,TRBV7-2,many,TRBD2,TGTGCCAGCAGCCGTTTTCTGTGGCGGGAGTCCTACGAGCAGTACTTC,CASSRFLWRESYEQYF
TRBJ2-3,TRBV6-2/TRBV6-3,-,TRBD1,TGTGCCAGCAGTTACTTGGGACAGGGGGCCGACACAGATACGCAGTATTTT,CASSYLGQGADTDTQYF
TRBJ2-3,TRBV24-1,many,-,TGTGCCACGAGGACCGACGGTGGTACGCAGTATTTT,CATRTDGGTQYF
TRBJ2-7,TRBV29-1,many,TRBD1,TGCAGCACTGGACAGGGAGCCAACGAGCAGTACTTC,CSTGQGANEQYF
TRBJ1-1,TRBV5-1,many,-,TGCGCCAGCCGGCGAGAGACAGGAGGGAACACTGAAGCTTTCTTT,CASRRETGGNTEAFF
TRBJ2-5,TRBV5-1,many,-,TGCGCCAGCAGCTTGGGACTTCTGGGAGACCAAGAGACCCAGTACTTC,CASSLGLLGDQETQYF
TRBJ2-7,TRBV11-2,many,TRBD1,TGTGCCAGCAGCCTGACGCCGGGACAGGGTATCCACGAGCAGTACTTC,CASSLTPGQGIHEQYF
TRBJ1-2,TRBV5-1,many,TRBD1,TGCGCCAGCAGCTTGGAGGTCTCCAGGGGGCCTGAAGGCTACACCTTC,CASSLEVSRGPEGYTF
TRBJ1-6,TRBV13,many,-,TGTGCCAGCAGCTTAGGTTTTGGGAGCTCCTATAATTCACCCCTCCACTTT,CASSLGFGSSYNSPLHF
TRBJ2-7,TRBV3-1,-,-,TGTGCCAGCAGCCAAGGTCGGACAGTGTACGAGCAGTACTTC,CASSQGRTVYEQYF
TRBJ2-7,TRBV20-1,many,TRBD2,TGCAGTGCTTGGGTGGGCGGGAGAGTATACGAGCAGTACTTC,CSAWVGGRVYEQYF
TRBJ2-1,TRBV21-1,many,-,TGTGCCAGCGCCTTACAGGGTAATGAGCAGTTCTTC,CASALQGNEQFF
TRBJ2-7,TRBV4-3,many,TRBD2,TGCGCCAGCAGCCAGTCGACTAGCTTGGGCTACGAGCAGTACTTC,CASSQSTSLGYEQYF